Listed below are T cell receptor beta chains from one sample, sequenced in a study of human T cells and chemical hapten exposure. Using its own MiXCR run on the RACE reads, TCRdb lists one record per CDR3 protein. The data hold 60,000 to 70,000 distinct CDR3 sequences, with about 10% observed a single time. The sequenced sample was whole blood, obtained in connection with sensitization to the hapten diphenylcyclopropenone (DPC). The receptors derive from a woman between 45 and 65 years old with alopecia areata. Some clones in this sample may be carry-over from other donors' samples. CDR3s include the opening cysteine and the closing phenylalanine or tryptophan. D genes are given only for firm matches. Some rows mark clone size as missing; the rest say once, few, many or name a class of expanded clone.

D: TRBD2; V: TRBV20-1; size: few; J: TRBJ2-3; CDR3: CSARGYLADPDTQYF; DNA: TGCAGTGCTAGAGGGTACCTAGCGGACCCGGATACGCAGTATTTT
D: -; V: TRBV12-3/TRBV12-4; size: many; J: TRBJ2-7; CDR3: CASSPQAYEQYF; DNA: TGTGCCAGCAGTCCGCAGGCCTACGAGCAGTACTTC
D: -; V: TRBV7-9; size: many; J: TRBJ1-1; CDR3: CASTPRTEAFF; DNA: TGTGCCAGCACCCCAAGGACTGAAGCTTTCTTT
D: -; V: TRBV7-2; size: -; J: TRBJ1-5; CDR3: CASSLTASRPQHF; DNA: TGTGCCAGCAGCTTAACAGCGTCACGGCCCCAGCATTTT
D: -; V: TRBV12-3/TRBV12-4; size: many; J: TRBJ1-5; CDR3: CASSRGDPQHF; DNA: TGTGCCAGCAGTCGTGGAGATCCCCAGCATTTT
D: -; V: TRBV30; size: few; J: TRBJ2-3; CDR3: CAWSDTDTQYF; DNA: TGTGCCTGGAGCGACACAGATACGCAGTATTTT
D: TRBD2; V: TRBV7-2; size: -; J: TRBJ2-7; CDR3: CASSLAAGASEQYF; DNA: TGTGCCAGCAGCTTAGCGGCGGGAGCGTCCGAGCAGTACTTC
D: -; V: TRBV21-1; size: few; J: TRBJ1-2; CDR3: CASSGSPRGHVGYTF; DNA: TGTGCCAGCAGCGGCAGCCCCAGGGGGCACGTTGGCTACACCTTC
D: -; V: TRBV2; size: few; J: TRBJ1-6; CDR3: CASSERGGNSPLHF; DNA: TGTGCCAGCAGTGAGAGGGGAGGTAATTCACCCCTCCACTTT
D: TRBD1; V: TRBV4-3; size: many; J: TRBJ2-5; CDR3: CASSQDGQGAWKTQYF; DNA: TGCGCCAGCAGCCAAGATGGACAGGGTGCATGGAAGACCCAGTACTTC
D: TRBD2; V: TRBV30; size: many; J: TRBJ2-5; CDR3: CAWSIGAGGSRETQYF; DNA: TGTGCCTGGAGTATTGGAGCGGGGGGGAGTCGGGAGACCCAGTACTTC
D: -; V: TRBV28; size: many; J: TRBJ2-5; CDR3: CASSYPTGYQETQYF; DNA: TGTGCCAGCAGTTATCCGACAGGTTACCAAGAGACCCAGTACTTC
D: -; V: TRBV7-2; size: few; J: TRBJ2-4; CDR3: CASSLDGMAKNIQYF; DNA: TGTGCCAGCAGCTTAGACGGTATGGCCAAAAACATTCAGTACTTC
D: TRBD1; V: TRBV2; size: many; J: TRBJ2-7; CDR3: CASSVLGLGQGYEQYF; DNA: TGTGCCAGCAGTGTGCTGGGCCTAGGACAGGGTTACGAGCAGTACTTC
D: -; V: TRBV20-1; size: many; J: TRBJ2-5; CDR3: CSARDRSSGGAKRETQYF; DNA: TGCAGTGCTAGAGATCGCTCTTCGGGCGGGGCAAAGAGGGAGACCCAGTACTTC
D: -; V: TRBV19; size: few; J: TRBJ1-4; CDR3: CASSLSRGEKLFF; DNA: TGTGCCAGTAGTCTATCGAGGGGTGAAAAACTGTTTTTT